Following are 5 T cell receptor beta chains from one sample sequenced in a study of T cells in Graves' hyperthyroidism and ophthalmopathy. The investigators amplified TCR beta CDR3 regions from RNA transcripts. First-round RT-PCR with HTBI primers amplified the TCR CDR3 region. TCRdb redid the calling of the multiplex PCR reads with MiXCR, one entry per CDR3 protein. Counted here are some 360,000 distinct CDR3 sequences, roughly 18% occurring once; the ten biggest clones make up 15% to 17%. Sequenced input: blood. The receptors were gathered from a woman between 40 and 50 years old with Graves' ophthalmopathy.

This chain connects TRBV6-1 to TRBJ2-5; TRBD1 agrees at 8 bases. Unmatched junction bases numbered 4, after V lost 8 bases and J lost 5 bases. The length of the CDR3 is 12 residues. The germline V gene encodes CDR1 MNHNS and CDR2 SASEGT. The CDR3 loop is CASGAGGETQYF. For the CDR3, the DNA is TGTGCCAGCGGTGCAGGGGGCGAGACCCAGTACTTC.

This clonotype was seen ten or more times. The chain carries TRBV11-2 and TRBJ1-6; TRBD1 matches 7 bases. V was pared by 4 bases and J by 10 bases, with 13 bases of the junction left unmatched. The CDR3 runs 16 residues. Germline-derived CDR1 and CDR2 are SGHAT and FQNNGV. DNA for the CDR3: TGTGCCAGCAGCTGGGACAGTACCCGGTTCAGATCACCCCTCCACTTT. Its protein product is CASSWDSTRFRSPLHF. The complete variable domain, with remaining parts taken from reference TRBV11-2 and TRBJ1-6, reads EAGVAQSPRYKIIEKRQSVAFWCNPISGHATLYWYQQILGQGPKLLIQFQNNGVVDDSQLPKDRFSAERLKGVDSTLKIQPAKLEDSAVYLCASSWDSTRFRSPLHFGNGTRLTVT.

The CDR3 region is CASSLAGTFNSPLHF. CDR3 nucleotide sequence: TGTGCCAGCAGTTTAGCGGGCACCTTTAATTCACCCCTCCACTTT. The V gene is TRBV28, the J gene TRBJ1-6; no clear D. Trimming pared 2 bases from V and 6 bases from J, leaving 11 bases between. CDR1 is MDHEN, CDR2 SYDVKM, per germline. CDR3 length equals 15 residues.

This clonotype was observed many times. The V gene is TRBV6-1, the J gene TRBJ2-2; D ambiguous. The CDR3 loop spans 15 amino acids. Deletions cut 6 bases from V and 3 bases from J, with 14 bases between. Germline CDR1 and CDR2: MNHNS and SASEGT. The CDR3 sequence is CASRLRSQYTGELFF. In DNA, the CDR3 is TGTGCCAGCAGACTGAGGTCCCAGTACACCGGGGAGCTGTTTTTT.

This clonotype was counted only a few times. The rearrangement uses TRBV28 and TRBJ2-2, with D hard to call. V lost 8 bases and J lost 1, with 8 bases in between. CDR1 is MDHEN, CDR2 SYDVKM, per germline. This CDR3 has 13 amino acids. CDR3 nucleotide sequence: TGTGCCAGCGCTAGGATGAACACCGGGGAGCTGTTTTTT. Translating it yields CASARMNTGELFF.